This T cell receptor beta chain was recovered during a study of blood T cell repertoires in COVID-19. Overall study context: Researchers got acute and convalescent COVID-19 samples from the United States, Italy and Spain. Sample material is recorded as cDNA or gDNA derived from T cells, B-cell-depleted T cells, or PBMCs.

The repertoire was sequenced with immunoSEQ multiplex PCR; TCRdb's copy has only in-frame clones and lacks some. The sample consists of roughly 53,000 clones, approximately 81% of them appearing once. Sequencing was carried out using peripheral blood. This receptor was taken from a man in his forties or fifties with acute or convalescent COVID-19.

The CDR3 DNA follows: TGTGCCAGCAGCTTAGAGGTAGGAGTCGGCATTCAGTACTTC. Protein sequence: CASSLEVGVGIQYF. The J gene is TRBJ2-4, the V gene TRBV7-2; D remains ambiguous. The CDR3 has 14 residues. Germline CDR1 is SGHTA and CDR2 is FQGNSA. The ends were cut back, 1 base at V and 9 bases at J, with 13 bases in the middle.